This record concerns one TCR beta chain sequence. Its specificity is not known. The entry originates in a study of OX40 agonist ivuxolimab in advanced cancers. Study-wide context: Three individuals attained partial responses, comprising one hepatocellular carcinoma case and two cutaneous melanoma cases.

Germline lookup yields CDR1 MNHEY and CDR2 SVGAGI. Trimming left V 4 bases short and J 4 bases short, with 13 bases between. The CDR3 consists of 14 residues. Assay used: immunoSEQ multiplex PCR; TCRdb lists only in-frame clones, some missing. This repertoire shows around 90,000 clones, more than 85% found once; its top ten account for around 1.1%. Study-level results: CD4+ T cells averaged fewer expanded clones than CD8+ T cells.

Drawing of blood for sampling happened at baseline, at cycle 4 day 1, and at cycle 7 day 1. Sequenced here: CD4+ or CD8+ T cells sorted from blood, sampled in a trial of the OX40 agonist ivuxolimab. The rearrangement uses TRBV6-5 and TRBJ1-1; tentatively, D is TRBD1 (5 bases). This clonotype was sampled from an adult with an advanced solid tumor such as melanoma, head and neck, liver or kidney cancer. CDR3 DNA: TGTGCCAGCAGTTCGTATGGAAGGGGCACTGAAGCTTTCTTT. Protein: CASSSYGRGTEAFF.